The 20 T cell receptor beta chains presented below share a single source sample, sequenced in a study of metastatic and nonmetastatic thyroid tumors. TCRdb called clones again from the PCR reads with MiXCR. The sample includes some 42,000 clones, 28% of them seen just once. Every patient underwent thyroid surgery untreated. Sequencing used blood. The receptor source for this set is a male donor with papillary thyroid cancer or a benign thyroid nodule (not recorded which). Some clones in this sample may be carry-over from other donors' samples.

This clone has more than one count but fewer than ten. The chain links TRBV6-2 or TRBV6-3 to TRBJ2-7; no reliable D call. Germline CDR1 reads MNHEY; CDR2 reads SVGEGT. The CDR3 loop spans 13 amino acids. Trimming pared 5 bases from V and 3 bases from J, leaving 11 bases between. The CDR3 sequence: CASSPSEYYEQYF. In DNA form, the CDR3 reads TGTGCCAGCAGTCCAAGCGAATACTACGAGCAGTACTTC.

The chain employs TRBV20-1 and TRBJ2-1, with 10 bases aligning to TRBD2. Germline-derived CDR1 and CDR2 are DFQATT and SNEGSKA (reference sequence). J gave up 4 bases and V 6 bases, and 9 bases lay outside the gene matches. The CDR3 runs to 15 residues. CDR3 region: CSALGLARTYNEQFF. The DNA for the CDR3 is TGCAGTGCCTTGGGACTAGCGAGAACATACAATGAGCAGTTCTTC.

The chain is built from TRBV4-1 and TRBJ1-2, with D possibly being TRBD1 (6 bases). This CDR3 is 15 amino acids long. CDR1 and CDR2 (germline): MGHRA, YSYEKL. V dropped 0 bases and J dropped 3 bases, with 11 bases sitting between them. In DNA, the CDR3 is TGCGCCAGCAGCCAAGAAATGGGGGCGGACTATGGCTACACCTTC. This sequence encodes CASSQEMGADYGYTF.

The J gene is TRBJ1-5, the V gene TRBV5-1; D remains unclear. V was pared by 2 bases and J by 2 bases, with 11 bases between. The CDR3 runs 15 residues. Germline V lookup: CDR1 SGHRS, CDR2 YFSETQ. In DNA form, the CDR3 reads TGCGCCAGCAGCTTCGGAGTGGGCGGCAATCAGCCCCAGCATTTT. Its translation is CASSFGVGGNQPQHF.

This clone came up a few times. This sequence joins TRBV27 and TRBJ1-5; D uncertain. Between the trimmed V and J ends, which lost 0 bases and 7 bases, there was a span of 10 bases. Germline loops: CDR1 MNHEY, CDR2 SMNVEV (reference sequence). The CDR3 extends over 14 amino acids. CDR3 sequence (DNA): TGTGCCAGCAGTTTATCTTTCGGAGGGCAGCCCCAGCATTTT. Translation: CASSLSFGGQPQHF.

Ten or more counts support this clone. The V and J genes are TRBV30 and TRBJ1-5, with D perhaps matching TRBD1 (5 bases). Germline CDR1 and CDR2: GTSNPN and SVGIG (reference sequence). This CDR3 contains 14 residues. V was pared by 4 bases and J by 1 base, with 11 bases between. The CDR3 coding sequence is TGTGCCTGGAATGAGGGGACGAGCAATCAGCCCCAGCATTTT. Its protein product is CAWNEGTSNQPQHF.

The CDR3 coding sequence is TGTGCCAGCAGTTCCGGGACTAGCGGTAGGACCTACGAGCAGTACTTC. This translates into CASSSGTSGRTYEQYF. The chain has TRBV6-1 and TRBJ2-7; the match to TRBD2 covers 11 bases. The CDR3 is made up of 16 amino acids. Germline CDR1 is MNHNS and CDR2 is SASEGT. J lost 2 bases, V lost 5 bases, and 8 bases had no gene match.

This clone has more than one count but fewer than ten. The chain employs TRBV2 and TRBJ2-7; D unresolved. Germline CDR1 and CDR2: SNHLY and FYNNEI. The CDR3 spans 15 residues. V was shortened by 3 bases and J by 6 bases, with 18 bases between the two germline ends. The CDR3 DNA is TGTGCCAGCAGTGAGGCAGAACTATTTGGTTCCGAGCAGTACTTC. Translation gives CASSEAELFGSEQYF.

At least ten counts were recorded for this clone. The chain carries TRBV6-1 and TRBJ1-2; 9 nucleotides match TRBD1. With 5 bases clipped from V and 8 bases from J, the junction kept 12 bases outside the gene matches. The CDR3 consists of 15 residues. CDR1 is MNHNS, CDR2 SASEGT, per germline. This chain's CDR3 is CASSRNRGPRVGYTF. The CDR3 coding sequence is TGTGCCAGCAGTAGAAACAGGGGGCCTCGAGTAGGCTACACCTTC.

This chain joins TRBV18 and TRBJ1-1; D is ambiguous. CDR1 and CDR2 from the germline V gene are KGHSH and LQKENI. V was trimmed by 5 bases and J by 8 bases, leaving 9 bases between them. The CDR3 sequence is 11 residues long. CDR3 bases: TGTGCCAGCTCAGTGATCGGGGAAGCTTTCTTT. Its protein product is CASSVIGEAFF.

V and J are TRBV5-4 and TRBJ2-7; a weak D match, TRBD2 (7 bases). This CDR3 comprises 13 residues. Germline V gene sequence: CDR1 SGHNT, CDR2 YYREEE (reference sequence). The germline V and J ends were trimmed by 0 bases and 11 bases, with 15 bases remaining between them. The CDR3 sequence is CASSLGGGVRKYF. Here the CDR3 DNA reads TGTGCCAGCAGCTTGGGGGGGGGCGTGAGAAAGTACTTC.

Ten or more counts support this clone. V gene TRBV7-8 combines with J gene TRBJ2-5; D may correspond to TRBD1 or TRBD2 (6 bases each). Trimming pared 4 bases from V and 5 bases from J, leaving 11 bases between. CDR1 is SGHVS and CDR2 is FQNEAQ in the germline V gene. This CDR3 region has 13 residues. The CDR3 is CASSSRGRETQYF. In DNA, the CDR3 is TGTGCCAGCAGCTCGAGGGGGAGGGAGACCCAGTACTTC.

This clone has more than one count but fewer than ten. The rearrangement links TRBV6-2 or TRBV6-3 to TRBJ1-1, with 8 bases aligning to TRBD1. Germline V lookup: CDR1 MNHEY, CDR2 SVGEGT. The CDR3 runs to 15 residues. V was pared by 2 bases and J by 5 bases, with 7 bases of the junction left unmatched. The CDR3 is CASSYSRGRGTEAFF. CDR3 nucleotide sequence: TGTGCCAGCAGTTACAGCAGGGGGCGTGGGACTGAAGCTTTCTTT.

This clone has a count of ten or more. The rearrangement joins TRBV9 to TRBJ2-1; 9 nucleotides match TRBD2. Germline-derived CDR1 and CDR2 are SGDLS and YYNGEE. CDR3 length: 16 amino acids. Trimming cost V 0 bases and J 7 bases; bases outside gene matches: 8. The CDR3 region has the DNA TGTGCCAGCAGCGTAGTAGGGCGGGAGGGCCGGAATGAGCAGTTCTTC. This gives the protein CASSVVGREGRNEQFF.

The rearrangement uses TRBV5-1 and TRBJ1-5; D unresolved. Germline V gene sequence: CDR1 SGHRS, CDR2 YFSETQ. CDR3 length equals 15 residues. Deletions cut 3 bases from V and 0 bases from J, with 10 bases between. The chain's CDR3 is CASSSDGYSNQPQHF. In DNA, the CDR3 is TGCGCCAGCAGCTCGGACGGCTATAGCAATCAGCCCCAGCATTTT.

This clone was seen many times. With a much larger clone just one base away, this may be a read error. The chain has TRBV5-5 and TRBJ2-1; D may be TRBD2 (5 bases). The germline gives CDR1 SGHKS, CDR2 YYEKEE (reference sequence). This CDR3 has 18 amino acids. The CDR3 loop is CASSSPAWTDSPHNGQFF. CDR3 in DNA: TGTGCCAGCAGCTCCCCCGCGTGGACGGACTCCCCTCACAATGGGCAGTTCTTC.

By frequency in the sample, this clone is medium-sized. CDR3 amino acids: CASRQEPDRVGGYTF. CDR3 bases: TGCGCCAGCAGACAAGAACCCGACAGGGTCGGCGGCTACACCTTC. This sequence joins TRBV5-1 and TRBJ1-2; 7 bases match TRBD1. From germline, CDR1 is SGHRS and CDR2 YFSETQ. The CDR3 is 15 residues long. V gave up 5 bases and J gave up 8 bases; unmatched junction bases: 15.

This clone rates as medium-sized (0.01 to 0.1%). This chain connects TRBV6-4 to TRBJ1-5; D is unclear. Germline V lookup: CDR1 MRHNA, CDR2 SNTAGT. Trimming removed 0 bases from V and 0 bases from J, with 0 bases in between. The CDR3 totals 13 residues. CDR3 residues: CASSDSSNQPQHF. The CDR3 DNA is TGTGCCAGCAGTGACTCTAGCAATCAGCCCCAGCATTTT.

This clone came up many times. The chain couples TRBV18 to TRBJ2-5; 8 nucleotides match TRBD2. The germline V gene has CDR1 KGHSH and CDR2 LQKENI. The trim removed 1 base at V and 1 base at J, leaving 5 bases unmatched. The CDR3 is 16 residues long. CDR3 sequence: CASSPRVAGLQETQYF. The CDR3 DNA sequence: TGTGCCAGCTCACCACGGGTAGCGGGGCTCCAAGAGACCCAGTACTTC. The full variable domain, rest sourced from reference TRBV18 and TRBJ2-5, is NAGVMQNPRHLVRRRGQEARLRCSPMKGHSHVYWYRQLPEEGLKFMVYLQKENIIDESGMPKERFSAEFPKEGPSILRIQQVVRGDSAAYFCASSPRVAGLQETQYFGPGTRLLVL.

This clone was found once. The chain carries TRBV5-1 and TRBJ1-1; D gene ambiguous. This CDR3 contains 15 residues. With 0 bases removed from V and 2 bases from J, the gap between germline ends came to 11 bases. Germline CDR1 reads SGHRS; CDR2 reads YFSETQ. The CDR3 nucleotides read TGCGCCAGCAGCTTGGTGTCGGGGTATAACACTGAAGCTTTCTTT. Its protein product is CASSLVSGYNTEAFF.